The 28 T cell receptor beta chains in this list originate from one sample, sequenced in a study of OX40 agonist ivuxolimab in advanced cancers. Method: immunoSEQ multiplex PCR; TCRdb's copy keeps in-frame clones and lacks some. This sample carries tens of thousands of clones, about 85% of them seen once, and the ten largest clones take under 4.5%. The sequenced sample was CD4+ or CD8+ T cells sorted from blood, obtained in a trial of the OX40 agonist ivuxolimab. The origin of the receptors is an adult with an advanced solid tumor such as melanoma, head and neck, liver or kidney cancer.

The chain links TRBV30 to TRBJ1-6; the match to TRBD1 covers 8 bases. The CDR3 loop spans 13 amino acids. Germline assignment: CDR1 GTSNPN and CDR2 SVGIG (reference sequence). V trimming: 1 base; J trimming: 7 bases; junction bases outside the gene matches: 0. The chain's CDR3 is CAWSGTGNSPLHF. The DNA of the CDR3 is TGTGCCTGGAGTGGGACAGGGAATTCACCCCTCCACTTT.

V gene TRBV28 combines with J gene TRBJ2-7; 8 bases are a match to TRBD1. The V and J ends lost 8 bases and 5 bases, in that order; junction bases with no gene match: 5. The CDR3 runs to 12 residues. Germline CDR1 is MDHEN and CDR2 is SYDVKM. This chain's CDR3 is CASGGQGHEQYF. In DNA, the CDR3 is TGTGCCAGCGGCGGACAGGGCCACGAGCAGTACTTC.

The chain employs TRBV7-9 and TRBJ2-3, with TRBD2 matching 8 bases. Trimming at V came to 4 bases and at J to 3 bases, leaving 3 bases not matched to a gene. Germline-derived CDR1 and CDR2 are SEHNR and FQNEAQ (reference sequence). The length of the CDR3 is 14 residues. The DNA of the CDR3 is TGTGCCAGCAGCTATAGCGGGGTGACAGATACGCAGTATTTT. Protein: CASSYSGVTDTQYF. Full variable domain (outside the CDR3, taken from reference TRBV7-9 and TRBJ2-3): DTGVSQNPRHKITKRGQNVTFRCDPISEHNRLYWYRQTLGQGPEFLTYFQNEAQLEKSRLLSDRFSAERPKGSFSTLEIQRTEQGDSAMYLCASSYSGVTDTQYFGPGTRLTVL.

This clone was recorded a few times. The chain is built from TRBV28 and TRBJ1-5, with D possibly TRBD1 on 5 matching bases. Germline V gene sequence: CDR1 MDHEN, CDR2 SYDVKM. The V and J ends lost 7 bases and 4 bases respectively, with 14 bases between them. The CDR3 loop spans 14 amino acids. CDR3 residues: CASTSTVLNQPQHF. CDR3 DNA: TGTGCCAGCACCTCGACAGTACTTAATCAGCCCCAGCATTTT.

The J gene is TRBJ2-2, the V gene TRBV6-4; weak D call: TRBD1 (5 bases). The ends were cut back, 3 bases at V and 1 base at J, with 6 bases in the middle. The CDR3 is 14 residues long. Germline assignment: CDR1 MRHNA and CDR2 SNTAGT. The CDR3 region has the DNA TGTGCCAGCAGTGAAGACAGGAACACCGGGGAGCTGTTTTTT. Translation: CASSEDRNTGELFF.

The chain employs TRBV19 and TRBJ2-7; tentatively, D is TRBD2 (5 bases). Germline V gene lookup returns CDR1 LNHDA and CDR2 SQIVND (reference sequence). The germline V and J ends were trimmed by 1 base and 5 bases, with 6 bases remaining between them. This CDR3 spans 12 amino acids. The CDR3 spells CASSIAGNEQYF. The CDR3 coding sequence is TGTGCCAGTAGTATAGCCGGGAACGAGCAGTACTTC.

This clone is labeled medium-sized. This sequence joins TRBV29-1 and TRBJ1-2; TRBD1 might be the D (5 bases). The germline CDR1 and CDR2 sequences are SQVTM and ANQGSEA. The CDR3 runs 13 residues. V gave up 6 bases and J gave up 7 bases, with 18 bases separating them. The CDR3 protein is CSVGEGYQAGYTF. The CDR3 nucleotides are TGCAGCGTGGGGGAGGGGTATCAAGCTGGCTACACCTTC.

The chain couples TRBV9 to TRBJ1-5; 7 bases fit TRBD1. Germline V CDR1 and CDR2: SGDLS, YYNGEE. The junction had 5 bases not matched to a gene; V was cut back by 4 bases and J by 1 base. This CDR3 region has 15 residues. CDR3 nucleotides: TGTGCCAGCAGCATGACAGGGTCGAGCAATCAGCCCCAGCATTTT. Amino acid sequence: CASSMTGSSNQPQHF. Full variable domain (rest looked up from reference TRBV9 and TRBJ1-5): DSGVTQTPKHLITATGQRVTLRCSPRSGDLSVYWYQQSLDQGLQFLIQYYNGEERAKGNILERFSAQQFPDLHSELNLSSLELGDSALYFCASSMTGSSNQPQHFGDGTRLSIL.

This chain's CDR3 is CASEYSNTGELFF. The CDR3, as DNA: TGTGCCAGCGAGTACAGCAACACCGGGGAGCTGTTTTTT. The chain couples TRBV28 to TRBJ2-2, with no clear D. The length of the CDR3 is 13 residues. Germline V gene data show CDR1 as MDHEN and CDR2 as SYDVKM. V lost 8 bases, J lost 2 bases, and 9 bases lay in between.

V is TRBV7-9 and J is TRBJ2-5; 9 positions agree with TRBD1. The germline V gene has CDR1 SEHNR and CDR2 FQNEAQ (reference sequence). The CDR3 loop spans 14 amino acids. The V segment lost 3 bases and the J segment 3 bases; nucleotides outside the gene matches: 2. CDR3: CASSLGQGKETQYF. The CDR3 nucleotides read TGTGCCAGCAGCTTGGGACAGGGTAAAGAGACCCAGTACTTC.

DNA of the CDR3: TGTGCCAGCAGCCTTAGCGGGGGGGTTAGCACCGGGGAGCTGTTTTTT. This gives the protein CASSLSGGVSTGELFF. The V gene is TRBV7-8, the J gene TRBJ2-2, with 11 positions matching TRBD2. The CDR3 is 16 amino acids. Germline assignment: CDR1 SGHVS and CDR2 FQNEAQ. Trimming took 5 bases from V and 4 from J; bases not matched to a gene: 6.

The chain is built from TRBV29-1 and TRBJ2-7; 7 nucleotides match TRBD1. Germline V gene data show CDR1 as SQVTM and CDR2 as ANQGSEA. Germline trimming cut 6 bases from V and 7 bases from J; bases unmatched to any gene: 6. There are 11 residues in the CDR3. Written as DNA, the CDR3 is TGCAGCGTGGAGACAGGGCGTGAGCAGTACTTC. This translates into CSVETGREQYF.

The chain employs TRBV2 and TRBJ2-7, with TRBD1 matching 7 bases. J gave up 4 bases and V 5 bases, and 11 bases lay outside the gene matches. The CDR3 has 15 amino acids. From germline, CDR1 is SNHLY and CDR2 FYNNEI. The CDR3, as DNA: TGTGCCAGCAGTCACCACCGGGACAGTCAGTACGAGCAGTACTTC. This sequence encodes CASSHHRDSQYEQYF.

The count of this clone is one. The J gene is TRBJ1-2, the V gene TRBV5-4, with 10 nucleotides matching TRBD1. Germline values: CDR1 SGHNT, CDR2 YYREEE (reference sequence). The CDR3 extends over 15 amino acids. Germline trimming cut 4 bases from V and 6 bases from J; bases unmatched to any gene: 9. As DNA, the CDR3 is TGTGCCAGCAGCGAACAGACAGGGGGCTGGAATGGCTACACCTTC. Residues: CASSEQTGGWNGYTF.

The chain employs TRBV15 and TRBJ2-1; D remains ambiguous. V shed 2 bases and J shed 5 bases, with 16 bases lying between them. The germline V gene encodes CDR1 LNHNV and CDR2 YYDKDF (reference sequence). This CDR3 has 16 amino acids. For the CDR3, the DNA is TGTGCCACCAGCAGATTGGGCCAGGAGATTAACAATGAGCAGTTCTTC. This codes for CATSRLGQEINNEQFF.

This chain joins TRBV6-5 and TRBJ2-7; a possible D gene is TRBD1 (5 bases). Germline values: CDR1 MNHEY, CDR2 SVGAGI. V gave up 0 bases and J gave up 2 bases, with 11 bases separating them. CDR3 length: 15 residues. DNA of the CDR3: TGTGCCAGCAGTTACTCGTTAGGGGCCACCTACGAGCAGTACTTC. It translates to CASSYSLGATYEQYF.

The genes are TRBV27 and TRBJ1-4; no definite D call. V was pared by 4 bases and J by 6 bases, with 9 bases between. Germline CDR1 is MNHEY and CDR2 is SMNVEV (reference sequence). The length of the CDR3 is 13 residues. The chain's CDR3 is CASSWGRDEKLFF. The DNA for the CDR3 is TGTGCCAGCAGTTGGGGTCGGGATGAAAAACTGTTTTTT.

The chain recombines TRBV28 with TRBJ2-1, with 11 positions matching TRBD2. Trimming took 2 bases from V and 8 from J; bases not matched to a gene: 5. CDR1 and CDR2 from the germline V gene are MDHEN and SYDVKM. There are 15 residues in the CDR3. The CDR3 nucleotides read TGTGCCAGCAGTTTACCGACTAGCGGGGCCGATGAGCAGTTCTTC. Its protein is CASSLPTSGADEQFF.

This clone was counted a few times. V is TRBV4-2 and J is TRBJ2-7; D possibly corresponds to TRBD2 (6 bases). The CDR3 runs to 15 residues. Trimming removed 0 bases at V and 4 bases at J, with 13 bases between. The germline V gene has CDR1 LGHNA and CDR2 YNFKEQ. The CDR3 loop reads CASSQDLGGPYEQYF. CDR3 nucleotide sequence: TGTGCCAGCAGCCAAGATCTCGGGGGACCATACGAGCAGTACTTC.

This rearrangement joins TRBV7-3 to TRBJ2-5, with D maybe TRBD2 (6 bases). The V and J ends lost 1 base and 5 bases respectively, with 11 bases between them. The CDR3 totals 14 residues. The germline gives CDR1 SGHTA, CDR2 FQGTGA. The CDR3 loop is CASSLRRGRETQYF. DNA for the CDR3: TGTGCCAGCAGCTTAAGACGGGGGAGGGAGACCCAGTACTTC.

The chain employs TRBV19 and TRBJ2-5; D is perhaps TRBD1 (8 bases). CDR3 size: 14 residues. V lost 4 bases and J lost 7, with 16 bases in between. Germline V gene sequence: CDR1 LNHDA, CDR2 SQIVND (reference sequence). CDR3 sequence reads: CASSSRTGRGTQYF. The CDR3, as DNA: TGTGCCAGTAGTAGCAGGACAGGGAGGGGGACCCAGTACTTC.

The rearrangement uses TRBV11-3 and TRBJ2-5; D uncertain. Deletions cut 1 base from V and 0 bases from J, with 6 bases between. Germline values: CDR1 SGHNT, CDR2 YENEEA. The CDR3 covers 14 residues. CDR3: CASSLVGNQETQYF. For the CDR3, the DNA is TGTGCCAGCAGCTTAGTAGGCAACCAAGAGACCCAGTACTTC.

This sequence joins TRBV28 and TRBJ1-1, with D hard to call. The CDR3 totals 15 residues. V was cut by 4 bases and J by 4 bases, with 16 bases left in between. The germline V gene has CDR1 MDHEN and CDR2 SYDVKM. In DNA form, the CDR3 reads TGTGCCAGCAGTTCGGATCCCCGCCTGGGCACTGAAGCTTTCTTT. As protein: CASSSDPRLGTEAFF.

The rearrangement uses TRBV4-1 and TRBJ1-2; D is ambiguous. Germline V gives CDR1 MGHRA, CDR2 YSYEKL. Trimming left V 1 base short and J 8 bases short, with 11 bases between. The CDR3 consists of 13 residues. The CDR3 bases are TGCGCCAGCAGCCAAGGGGAGAGAGCCGGCTACACCTTC. Translation: CASSQGERAGYTF.

CDR3 region: CASSFGTGRGLNEQFF. The CDR3 DNA reads TGTGCCAGCAGTTTCGGGACAGGTCGAGGACTCAATGAGCAGTTCTTC. This chain joins TRBV28 and TRBJ2-1; 8 nucleotides line up with TRBD1. Losses at the gene ends were 3 bases for V and 6 bases for J; bases not matched to a gene: 10. Germline-derived CDR1 and CDR2 are MDHEN and SYDVKM. This CDR3 is 16 amino acids long. The full variable domain, in which reference TRBV28 and TRBJ2-1 provide the parts outside the CDR3, is DVKVTQSSRYLVKRTGEKVFLECVQDMDHENMFWYRQDPGLGLRLIYFSYDVKMKEKGDIPEGYSVSREKKERFSLILESASTNQTSMYLCASSFGTGRGLNEQFFGPGTRLTVL.

The chain couples TRBV18 to TRBJ2-1; a weak D match, TRBD1 (6 bases). The CDR3 covers 15 residues. Germline CDR1 KGHSH, CDR2 LQKENI. The V gene lost 3 bases and the J gene lost 2 bases, with 11 bases spanning the gap. The CDR3 loop is CASSPRDTTYNEQFF. The CDR3 DNA reads as TGTGCCAGCTCACCCAGGGACACCACCTACAATGAGCAGTTCTTC.

With respect to this clone: One end of the junction does not line up with germline, which may come from a read error. For the CDR3, the DNA is TGTGCTAGCAGCCAAGGGACAGGGGAGGGCAATGAGCAGTTCTTC. Translation gives CASSQGTGEGNEQFF. V and J are TRBV7-7 and TRBJ2-1; TRBD1 matches at 10 bases. CDR3 length: 15 amino acids. Germline values: CDR1 SSHAT, CDR2 FNYEAQ (reference sequence).

This clone was observed a few times. The chain has TRBV9 and TRBJ2-3, with TRBD1 matching 8 bases. This CDR3 contains 15 residues. V dropped 2 bases and J dropped 1; count of bases not matched to a gene: 3. Germline lookup yields CDR1 SGDLS and CDR2 YYNGEE. The CDR3 region is CASSVVRGRTDTQYF. The CDR3 DNA is TGTGCCAGCAGCGTCGTCAGGGGGCGCACAGATACGCAGTATTTT.